The clone carrying this TCR beta chain was seen more than once but under ten times. No antigen is known for it. This entry is derived from a study of regulatory T cells in long-lasting Graves disease. Findings of the study overall: TCR diversity was lower in persistent Graves' patients than in newly diagnosed ones.

This sample's time point: newly diagnosed GD, antithyroid drugs for less than 3 months. Scientists built the TCR library using RNA that was extracted from PBMCs. CDR3 regions were amplified by Arm-PCR using iRepertoire HTBI primers to build TCR beta libraries. TCRdb used MiXCR to reprocess the multiplex PCR reads, holding one entry per CDR3 protein. The table shows about 620,000 distinct CDR3 sequences, with roughly 15% occurring only once. The sample was also reused in another study, on T cells in Graves' hyperthyroidism and ophthalmopathy. That report notes: HTBI primers were employed in a first-round RT-PCR of the TCR CDR3.

Source: peripheral blood mononuclear cells (PBMCs), taken at new diagnosis, from a patient treated with antithyroid drugs. This sequence originates from a woman younger than 45 with Graves disease.

CDR3 residues: CASSPDAAQDIQYF. In DNA form, the CDR3 reads TGTGCCAGCAGCCCGGACGCCGCTCAGGACATTCAGTACTTC. The chain links TRBV3-1 to TRBJ2-4, with D unclear. The V and J ends lost 4 bases and 8 bases respectively, with 15 bases between them. From germline, CDR1 is LGHDT and CDR2 YNNKEL (reference sequence). CDR3 length: 14 amino acids. The whole variable domain, filled in from reference TRBV3-1 and TRBJ2-4, reads DTAVSQTPKYLVTQMGNDKSIKCEQNLGHDTMYWYKQDSKKFLKIMFSYNNKELIINETVPNRFSPKSPDKAHLNLHINSLELGDSAVYFCASSPDAAQDIQYFGAGTRLSVL.